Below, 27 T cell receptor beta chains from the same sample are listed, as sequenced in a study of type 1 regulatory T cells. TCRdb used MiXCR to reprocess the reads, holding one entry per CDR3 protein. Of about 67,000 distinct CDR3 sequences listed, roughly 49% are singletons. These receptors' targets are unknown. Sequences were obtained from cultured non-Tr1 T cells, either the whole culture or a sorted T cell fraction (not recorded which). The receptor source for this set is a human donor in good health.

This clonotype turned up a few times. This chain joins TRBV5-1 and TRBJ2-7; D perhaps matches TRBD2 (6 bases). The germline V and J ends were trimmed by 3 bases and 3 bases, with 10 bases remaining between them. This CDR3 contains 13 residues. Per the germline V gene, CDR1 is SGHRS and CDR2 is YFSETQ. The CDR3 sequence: CASSSATSYEQYF. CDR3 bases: TGCGCCAGCAGCTCCGCGACTAGCTACGAGCAGTACTTC.

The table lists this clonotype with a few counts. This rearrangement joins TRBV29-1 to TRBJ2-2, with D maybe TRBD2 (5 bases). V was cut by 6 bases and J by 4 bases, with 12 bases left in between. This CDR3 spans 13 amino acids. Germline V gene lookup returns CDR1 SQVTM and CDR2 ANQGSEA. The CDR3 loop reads CSVGKAATGELFF. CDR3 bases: TGCAGCGTGGGGAAAGCGGCCACCGGGGAGCTGTTTTTT.

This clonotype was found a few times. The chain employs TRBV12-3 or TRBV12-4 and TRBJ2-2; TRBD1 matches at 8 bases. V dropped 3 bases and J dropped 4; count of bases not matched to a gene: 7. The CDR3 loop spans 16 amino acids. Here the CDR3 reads CASSFSQGAGTGELFF. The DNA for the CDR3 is TGTGCCAGCAGTTTTAGCCAGGGGGCGGGCACCGGGGAGCTGTTTTTT.

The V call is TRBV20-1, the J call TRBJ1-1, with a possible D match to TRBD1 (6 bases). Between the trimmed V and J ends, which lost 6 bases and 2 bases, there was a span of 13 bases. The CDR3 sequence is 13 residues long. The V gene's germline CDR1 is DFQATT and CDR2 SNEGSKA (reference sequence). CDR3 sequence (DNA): TGCAGTGCAACAACAGGGTTAAACACTGAAGCTTTCTTT. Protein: CSATTGLNTEAFF.

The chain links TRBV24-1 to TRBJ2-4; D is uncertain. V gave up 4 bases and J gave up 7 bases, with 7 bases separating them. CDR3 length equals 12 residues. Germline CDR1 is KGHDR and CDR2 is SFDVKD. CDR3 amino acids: CATSDLKNIQYF. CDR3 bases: TGTGCCACCAGTGACCTCAAGAACATTCAGTACTTC.

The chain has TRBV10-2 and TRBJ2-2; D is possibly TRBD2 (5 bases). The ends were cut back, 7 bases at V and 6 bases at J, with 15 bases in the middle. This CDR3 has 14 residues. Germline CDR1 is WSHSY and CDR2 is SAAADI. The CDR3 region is CASKDFPSAGELFF. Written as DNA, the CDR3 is TGCGCCAGCAAGGACTTTCCATCCGCCGGGGAGCTGTTTTTT.

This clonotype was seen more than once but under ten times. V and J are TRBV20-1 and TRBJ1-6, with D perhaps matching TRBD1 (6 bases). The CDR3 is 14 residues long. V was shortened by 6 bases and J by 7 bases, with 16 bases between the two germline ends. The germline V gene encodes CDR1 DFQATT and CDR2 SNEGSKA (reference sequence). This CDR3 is CSATWGLANSPLHF. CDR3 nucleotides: TGCAGTGCGACATGGGGGCTGGCGAATTCACCCCTCCACTTT.

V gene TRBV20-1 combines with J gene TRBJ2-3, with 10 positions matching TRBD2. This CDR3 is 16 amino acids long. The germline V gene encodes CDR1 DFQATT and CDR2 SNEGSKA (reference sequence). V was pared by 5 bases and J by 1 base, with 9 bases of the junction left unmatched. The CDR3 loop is CSAGAGGLFGTDTQYF. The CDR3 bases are TGCAGTGCTGGAGCGGGGGGGCTCTTCGGCACAGATACGCAGTATTTT.

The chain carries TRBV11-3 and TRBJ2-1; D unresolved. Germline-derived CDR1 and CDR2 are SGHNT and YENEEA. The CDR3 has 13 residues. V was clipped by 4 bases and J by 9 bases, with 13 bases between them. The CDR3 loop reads CASSSLITTEQFF. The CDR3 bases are TGTGCCAGCAGCTCATTAATAACTACTGAGCAGTTCTTC.

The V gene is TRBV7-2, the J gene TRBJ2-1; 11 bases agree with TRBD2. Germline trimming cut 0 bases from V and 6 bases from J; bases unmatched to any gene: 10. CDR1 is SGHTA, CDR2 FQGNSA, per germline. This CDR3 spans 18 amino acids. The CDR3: CASSLALPGTSGANEQFF. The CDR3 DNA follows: TGTGCCAGCAGCTTAGCCCTTCCCGGGACTAGCGGCGCCAATGAGCAGTTCTTC.

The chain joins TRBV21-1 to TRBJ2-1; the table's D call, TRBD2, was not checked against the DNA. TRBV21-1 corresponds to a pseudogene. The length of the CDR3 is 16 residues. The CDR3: CASSIGASGLNNEQFF. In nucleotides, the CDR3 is TGTGCCAGCAGCATTGGGGCTAGCGGATTAAACAATGAGCAGTTCTTC.

In DNA form, the CDR3 reads TGCAGTGCTAGAGATGTCTCACAGCACCAAGAGACCCAGTACTTC. Residues: CSARDVSQHQETQYF. This chain connects TRBV20-1 to TRBJ2-5; D not certain. This CDR3 has 15 amino acids. Germline CDR1 is DFQATT and CDR2 is SNEGSKA (reference sequence). V lost 0 bases and J lost 0, with 11 bases in between.

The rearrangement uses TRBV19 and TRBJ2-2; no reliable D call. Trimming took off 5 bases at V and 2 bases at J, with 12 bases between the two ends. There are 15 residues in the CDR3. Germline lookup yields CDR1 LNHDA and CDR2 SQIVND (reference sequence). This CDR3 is CASSSYPTNTGELFF. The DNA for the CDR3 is TGTGCCAGTAGTTCTTATCCGACTAACACCGGGGAGCTGTTTTTT.

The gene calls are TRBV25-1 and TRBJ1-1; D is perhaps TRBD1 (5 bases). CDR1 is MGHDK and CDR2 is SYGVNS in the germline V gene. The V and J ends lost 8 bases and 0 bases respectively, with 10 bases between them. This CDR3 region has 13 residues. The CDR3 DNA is TGTGCCAGCCAAGGGGCAGTGAACACTGAAGCTTTCTTT. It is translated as CASQGAVNTEAFF.

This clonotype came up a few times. The CDR3 loop is CASSQDPGGYNNEQFF. Written as DNA, the CDR3 is TGCGCCAGCAGCCAAGATCCCGGGGGCTACAACAATGAGCAGTTCTTC. V gene TRBV4-3 combines with J gene TRBJ2-1, with D possibly called TRBD1 or TRBD2 (6 bases each). The CDR3 contains 16 residues. Trimming left V 0 bases short and J 5 bases short, with 14 bases between. The germline V gene encodes CDR1 LGHNA and CDR2 YSLEER.

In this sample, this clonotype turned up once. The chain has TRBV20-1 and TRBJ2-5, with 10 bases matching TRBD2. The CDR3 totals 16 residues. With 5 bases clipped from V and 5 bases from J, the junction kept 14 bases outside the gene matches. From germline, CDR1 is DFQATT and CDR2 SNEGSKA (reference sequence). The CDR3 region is CSAEKPLAGGWETQYF. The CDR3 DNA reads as TGCAGTGCTGAAAAACCTTTAGCGGGGGGATGGGAGACCCAGTACTTC.

CDR3 loop: CASSPRGGLTDTQYF. As DNA, the CDR3 is TGTGCCAGCAGTCCACGGGGGGGCCTCACAGATACGCAGTATTTT. The rearrangement links TRBV28 to TRBJ2-3; the match to TRBD2 covers 8 bases. The V segment lost 5 bases and the J segment 2 bases; nucleotides outside the gene matches: 6. This CDR3 is built from 15 residues. Germline V CDR1 and CDR2: MDHEN, SYDVKM.

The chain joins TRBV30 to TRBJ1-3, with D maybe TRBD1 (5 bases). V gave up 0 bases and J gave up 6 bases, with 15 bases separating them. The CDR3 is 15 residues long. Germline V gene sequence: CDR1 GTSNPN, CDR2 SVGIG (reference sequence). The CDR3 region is CAWSVPSKQENTIYF. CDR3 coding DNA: TGTGCCTGGAGTGTACCATCAAAACAGGAAAACACCATATATTTT.

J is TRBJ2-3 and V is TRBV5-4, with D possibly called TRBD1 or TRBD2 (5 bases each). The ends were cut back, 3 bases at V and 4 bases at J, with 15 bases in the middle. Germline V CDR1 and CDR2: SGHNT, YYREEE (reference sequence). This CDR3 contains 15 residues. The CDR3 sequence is CASSSRGVGADTQYF. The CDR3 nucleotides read TGTGCCAGCAGCTCGAGAGGGGTGGGCGCAGATACGCAGTATTTT.

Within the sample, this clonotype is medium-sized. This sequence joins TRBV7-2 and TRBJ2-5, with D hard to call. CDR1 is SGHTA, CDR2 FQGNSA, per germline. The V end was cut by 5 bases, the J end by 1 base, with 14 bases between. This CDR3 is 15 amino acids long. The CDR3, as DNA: TGTGCCAGCAGCGACGCGATGGACGGCCAAGAGACCCAGTACTTC. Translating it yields CASSDAMDGQETQYF.

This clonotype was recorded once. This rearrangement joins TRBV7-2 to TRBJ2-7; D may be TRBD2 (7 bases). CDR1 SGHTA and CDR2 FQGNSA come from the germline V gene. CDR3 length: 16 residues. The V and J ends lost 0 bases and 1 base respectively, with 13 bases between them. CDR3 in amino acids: CASSLASGGLSYEQYF. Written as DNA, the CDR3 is TGTGCCAGCAGCTTAGCGTCGGGGGGCCTGTCCTACGAGCAGTACTTC.

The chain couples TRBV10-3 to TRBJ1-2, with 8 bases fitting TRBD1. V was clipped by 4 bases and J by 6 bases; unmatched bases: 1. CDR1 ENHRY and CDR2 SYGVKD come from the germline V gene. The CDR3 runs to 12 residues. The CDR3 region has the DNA TGTGCCATCAGTGGACAGGGGCATGGCTACACCTTC. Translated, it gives CAISGQGHGYTF.

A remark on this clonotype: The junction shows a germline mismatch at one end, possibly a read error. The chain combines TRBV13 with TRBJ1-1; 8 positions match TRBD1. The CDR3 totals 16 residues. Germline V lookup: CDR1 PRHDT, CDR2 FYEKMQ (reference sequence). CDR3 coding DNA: TGTGCCAGCAGCCTAACAGGGGGGAGGCGGAACACCGAAGCTTTCTTT. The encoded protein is CASSLTGGRRNTEAFF.

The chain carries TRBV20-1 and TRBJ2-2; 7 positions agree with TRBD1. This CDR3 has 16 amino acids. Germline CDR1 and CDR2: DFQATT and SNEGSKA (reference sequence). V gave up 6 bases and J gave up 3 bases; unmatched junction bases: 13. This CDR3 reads CSALGDDRADTGELFF. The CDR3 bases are TGCAGTGCCCTCGGAGACGACAGGGCAGACACCGGGGAGCTGTTTTTT.

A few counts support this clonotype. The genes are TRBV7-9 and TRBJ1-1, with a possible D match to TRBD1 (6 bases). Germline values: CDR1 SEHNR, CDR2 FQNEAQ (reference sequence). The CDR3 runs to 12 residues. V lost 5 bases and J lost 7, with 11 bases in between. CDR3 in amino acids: CASSMGAVEAFF. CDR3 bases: TGTGCCAGCAGCATGGGGGCAGTTGAAGCTTTCTTT. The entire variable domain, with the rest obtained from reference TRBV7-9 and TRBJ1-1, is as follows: DTGVSQNPRHKITKRGQNVTFRCDPISEHNRLYWYRQTLGQGPEFLTYFQNEAQLEKSRLLSDRFSAERPKGSFSTLEIQRTEQGDSAMYLCASSMGAVEAFFGQGTRLTVV.

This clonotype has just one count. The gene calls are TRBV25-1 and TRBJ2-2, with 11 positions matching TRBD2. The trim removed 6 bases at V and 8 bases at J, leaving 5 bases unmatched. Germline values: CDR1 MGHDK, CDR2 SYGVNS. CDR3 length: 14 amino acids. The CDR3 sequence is CASRTSGDTGELFF. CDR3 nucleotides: TGTGCCAGCAGGACTAGCGGGGATACTGGGGAGCTGTTTTTT.

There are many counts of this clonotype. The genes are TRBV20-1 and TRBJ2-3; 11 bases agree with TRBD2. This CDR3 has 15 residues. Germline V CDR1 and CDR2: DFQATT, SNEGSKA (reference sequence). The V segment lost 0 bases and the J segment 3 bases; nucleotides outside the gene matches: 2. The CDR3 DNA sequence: TGCAGTGCTAGAGATAGCGGGGGGGCAACAGATACGCAGTATTTT. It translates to CSARDSGGATDTQYF.